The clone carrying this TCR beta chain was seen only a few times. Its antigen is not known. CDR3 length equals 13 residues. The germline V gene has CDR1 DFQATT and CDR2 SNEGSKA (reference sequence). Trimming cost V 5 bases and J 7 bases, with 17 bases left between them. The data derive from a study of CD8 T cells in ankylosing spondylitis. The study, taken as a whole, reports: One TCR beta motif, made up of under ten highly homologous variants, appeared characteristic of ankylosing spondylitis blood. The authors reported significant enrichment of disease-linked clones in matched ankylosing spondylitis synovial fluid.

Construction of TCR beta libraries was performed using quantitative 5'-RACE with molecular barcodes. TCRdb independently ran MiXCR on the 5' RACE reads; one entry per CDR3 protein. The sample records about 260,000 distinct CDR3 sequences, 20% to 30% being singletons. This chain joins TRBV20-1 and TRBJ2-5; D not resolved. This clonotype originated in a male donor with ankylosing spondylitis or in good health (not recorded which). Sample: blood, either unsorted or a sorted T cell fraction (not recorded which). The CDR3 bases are TGCAGTGCTGTCCCCCCAGCGTCAGGGACCCAGTACTTC. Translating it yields CSAVPPASGTQYF.